The rows below give T cell receptor beta chains drawn from one sample of a study of shared clonotypes between healthy human individuals. Profiling relied on immunoSEQ multiplex PCR, and the TCRdb table lists in-frame clones only, not all of them. Among about 1 million clones listed, roughly 80% were seen once. The sequencing input was memory CD4+ T cells sorted from blood. The origin of the receptors is a man aged 18 to 30 in good health. The conserved cysteine and the conserved F or W are not part of the CDR3 here. Clone size, where shown, is once, few, many, or a class for clones that have expanded.

-	TRBV2	TRBJ2-7	ASSGTLAGAHEQY
-	TRBV13	TRBJ2-7	ASSLGGSAYEQY
-	TRBV7-2	TRBJ2-6	ASSFGFGANVLT
-	TRBV6-6	TRBJ2-7	ASSYGAAAYYEQY
-	TRBV19	TRBJ2-7	ASSTFGYEQY
-	TRBV4-3	TRBJ2-1	ASSQVSTEQF
-	TRBV15	TRBJ1-5	ATSSGTAGQPQH
once	TRBV27	TRBJ1-6	ASSNFRTGWNSPLH
-	TRBV6-1	TRBJ1-5	ASSERGVLPQPQH
-	TRBV10-3	TRBJ2-1	AIRTSGNDEQF
few	TRBV6-1	TRBJ1-4	ASSESERLNEKLF
-	TRBV11-2	TRBJ2-5	ASSLVKSGGEETQY
-	TRBV9	TRBJ2-5	ASSVGGTWETQY
-	TRBV28	TRBJ2-7	ASKQRPGAREQY
-	TRBV30	TRBJ1-2	AWRLGGGGYT
few	TRBV6-4	TRBJ2-1	ASRTTSGGGEQF
-	TRBV2	TRBJ2-1	ASSPSGGPYNEQF
-	TRBV5-1	TRBJ1-2	ASREPTDYGYT
once	TRBV11-2	TRBJ1-4	ASSLTRQGNEKLF
-	TRBV5-1	TRBJ1-4	ASSLGGTEKLF
-	TRBV6-5	TRBJ2-7	ASWRGGAGAREQY
-	TRBV6-6	TRBJ2-7	ASRTGGVSYEQY
-	TRBV19	TRBJ1-5	ATVGQGARGNQPQH
-	TRBV27	TRBJ1-2	ASSLGKNYGYT
-	TRBV6-6	TRBJ2-5	ASSPQETQY
-	TRBV5-5	TRBJ2-7	ASSPTLRTSGSVEQY
-	TRBV18	TRBJ2-1	ASSPAGQGYNEQF
-	TRBV11-3	TRBJ1-3	ASSQGGLSGNTIY
-	TRBV7-2	TRBJ2-7	ASSSKASSGFYEQY
-	TRBV4-1	TRBJ2-7	ASSPGPFRSYEQY
few	TRBV2	TRBJ1-4	ASQSRPGVLWTNEKLF
few	TRBV19	TRBJ1-6	ASSWAANSPLH
many	TRBV19	TRBJ1-2	ASSSPGLRYGYT
-	TRBV6-4	TRBJ1-1	ASSDPDRGNTEAF
-	TRBV5-6	TRBJ1-1	ASSFTGTGTTEAF
few	TRBV6-5	TRBJ2-1	ALGGRDEILNEQF
-	TRBV7-9	TRBJ2-3	ASSSGTGSDTQY
-	TRBV5-1	TRBJ1-2	ASSLAAGFGQSYGYT
-	TRBV6-1	TRBJ1-5	ASSEATRQGGWQPQH